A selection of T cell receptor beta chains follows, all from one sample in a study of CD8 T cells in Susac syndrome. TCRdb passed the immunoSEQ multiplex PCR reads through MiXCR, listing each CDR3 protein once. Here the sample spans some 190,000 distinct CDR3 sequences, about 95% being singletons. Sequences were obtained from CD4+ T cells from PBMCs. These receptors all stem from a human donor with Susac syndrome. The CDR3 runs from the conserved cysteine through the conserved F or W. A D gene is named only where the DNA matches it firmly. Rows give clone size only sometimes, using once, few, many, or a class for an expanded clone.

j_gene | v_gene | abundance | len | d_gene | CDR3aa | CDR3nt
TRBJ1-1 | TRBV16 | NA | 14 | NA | CASSLGRDDTEAFF | TGTGCCAGCAGCCTGGGGAGGGATGACACTGAAGCTTTCTTT
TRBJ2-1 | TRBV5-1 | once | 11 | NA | CASTDLNEQFF | TGCGCCAGCACGGACCTGAATGAGCAGTTCTTC
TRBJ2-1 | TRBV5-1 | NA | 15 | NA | CASSLGTGTYNEQFF | TGCGCCAGCAGCTTGGGCACGGGGACCTACAATGAGCAGTTCTTC
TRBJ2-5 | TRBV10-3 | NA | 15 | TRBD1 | CAIGPGQGLAETQYF | TGTGCCATCGGCCCGGGACAGGGGTTGGCGGAGACCCAGTACTTC
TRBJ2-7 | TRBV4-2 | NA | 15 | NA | CASSQAGLRGVEQYF | TGTGCCAGCAGCCAAGCGGGCCTTAGGGGAGTCGAGCAGTACTTC
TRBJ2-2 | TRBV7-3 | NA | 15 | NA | CASSPTAGSTGELFF | TGTGCCAGCAGCCCCACTGCGGGTAGCACCGGGGAGCTGTTTTTT
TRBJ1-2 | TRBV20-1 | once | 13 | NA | CSARLPGGDGYTF | TGCAGTGCCAGACTTCCTGGCGGGGATGGCTACACCTTC
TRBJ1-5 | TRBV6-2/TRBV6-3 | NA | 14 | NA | CASSYRGNRQPQHF | TGTGCCAGCAGTTATCGGGGGAACCGACAGCCCCAGCATTTT
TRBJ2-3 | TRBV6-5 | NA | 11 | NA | CASGRTDTQYF | TGTGCCAGCGGGAGGACAGATACGCAGTATTTT
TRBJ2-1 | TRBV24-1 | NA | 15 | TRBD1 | CATSDSRAGGKEQFF | TGTGCCACCAGTGATTCAAGGGCAGGGGGCAAAGAGCAGTTCTTC
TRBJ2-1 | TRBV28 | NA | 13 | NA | CASVTGLYNEQFF | TGTGCCAGCGTGACGGGACTCTACAATGAGCAGTTCTTC